The clone carrying this T cell receptor beta chain has a handful of counts. This entry comes from a study of glioma-infiltrating T cells after dendritic cell vaccination. Background on the study: Dendritic cell vaccine was injected intradermally three times, biweekly.

The CDR3 is 16 amino acids. CDR1 is MNHNY, CDR2 SVGAGI, per germline (reference sequence). The J segment lost 4 bases and the V segment lost 6 bases, leaving 12 bases of the junction unmatched. The PCR used 60 V beta and 13 J beta primers. TCRdb's table, derived via immunoSEQ multiplex PCR, lists solely in-frame clones and lacks some. The data show about 32,000 clones, approximately 91% seen once. PBMC were collected before vaccination, two weeks after the third vaccination, and at progression. This chain uses TRBV6-6 with TRBJ1-2; 9 bases agree with TRBD1. The TCR was taken from a human donor with glioblastoma. The sequencing used blood, collected before dendritic cell vaccination. The CDR3 nucleotides read TGTGCCAGCAGAGAAACCGGGACAGGGTCTAGCTATGGCTACACCTTC. Its translation: CASRETGTGSSYGYTF.